This T cell receptor beta chain was captured in a study of T cells in Graves' hyperthyroidism and ophthalmopathy. Study results and limitations: Ophthalmopathy was separated from stable hyperthyroidism by a 13 V-J model. Ophthalmopathy was identified by the model a median about 6.8 months ahead of onset.

The ends were cut back, 5 bases at V and 8 bases at J, with 10 bases in the middle. The CDR3 extends over 11 amino acids. Per the germline V gene, CDR1 is SGHDT and CDR2 is YYEEEE. The investigators amplified TCR beta CDR3 regions from RNA transcripts. The HTBI primer set was used in a first-round RT-PCR of the TCR CDR3. TCRdb processed the multiplex PCR reads anew with MiXCR; each CDR3 protein has one entry. The sample includes fewer than 300,000 distinct CDR3 sequences, over 12% seen only once; the top ten take more than 30%. There are many counts of this clonotype. Antigen specificity is unknown. Specimen: blood. The sequence derives from a woman between 45 and 60 years old with Graves' hyperthyroidism that later progressed to Graves' ophthalmopathy. The chain uses TRBV5-6 and TRBJ1-2; D call uncertain. DNA for the CDR3: TGTGCCAGCAGTGTGGGAGGCGGCTACACCTTC. Protein product: CASSVGGGYTF.